The 15 T cell receptor beta chains below all came from one sample that was sequenced in a study of spatial heterogeneity in lung cancer. Study-wide points: Expanded intratumoral alpha and beta TCR counts tracked tumor mutation counts.

Their antigen targets remain unknown. Regarding time point: sample taken at primary tumor resection. TCRdb re-derived calls from the 5' RACE reads in MiXCR, one entry per CDR3 protein. This sample has approximately 7,600 distinct CDR3 sequences, with around 18% found just once. Material: lung tumor tissue, obtained at surgery. The receptors come from a female donor with early-stage non-small cell lung cancer.

This clonotype qualifies as medium-sized. The CDR3 here is CASCRDRPTDTQYF. The CDR3 region has the DNA TGTGCCAGCTGTCGGGACAGGCCTACAGATACGCAGTATTTT. The chain uses TRBV6-2 or TRBV6-3 and TRBJ2-3; the match to TRBD1 covers 8 bases. The CDR3 contains 14 residues. In germline, CDR1 is MNHEY, CDR2 SVGEGT. The ends lost 8 bases at V and 3 bases at J; junction bases unmatched: 7.

V usage is TRBV7-9 and J usage is TRBJ1-1; 8 positions match TRBD1. The V segment lost 5 bases and the J segment 4 bases; nucleotides outside the gene matches: 3. The CDR3 consists of 13 residues. Germline V CDR1 and CDR2: SEHNR, FQNEAQ (reference sequence). The CDR3 nucleotides read TGTGCCAGCAGCGGACAGGGTATCACTGAAGCTTTCTTT. Its protein product is CASSGQGITEAFF.

This chain uses TRBV28 with TRBJ2-2; a weak D match, TRBD2 (6 bases). This CDR3 is 15 amino acids long. The germline V gene has CDR1 MDHEN and CDR2 SYDVKM. Deletions cut 7 bases from V and 0 bases from J, with 12 bases between. Here the CDR3 DNA reads TGTGCCAGCATCCCCGGGGGTGCGAACACCGGGGAGCTGTTTTTT. Translating it yields CASIPGGANTGELFF.

The V and J genes are TRBV7-3 and TRBJ2-5; D perhaps matches TRBD2 (5 bases). Germline V gene sequence: CDR1 SGHTA, CDR2 FQGTGA. Trimming removed 1 base from V and 1 base from J, with 7 bases in between. CDR3 length: 14 residues. CDR3 protein: CASSLRGPQETQYF. The CDR3 region has the DNA TGTGCCAGCAGCTTAAGAGGGCCCCAAGAGACCCAGTACTTC. The entire variable domain, with the rest obtained from reference TRBV7-3 and TRBJ2-5, is as follows: GAGVSQTPSNKVTEKGKYVELRCDPISGHTALYWYRQSLGQGPEFLIYFQGTGAADDSGLPNDRFFAVRPEGSVSTLKIQRTERGDSAVYLCASSLRGPQETQYFGPGTRLLVL.

The chain employs TRBV10-3 and TRBJ2-7, with D possibly matching TRBD1 (5 bases). Trimming took off 4 bases at V and 2 bases at J, with 12 bases between the two ends. The germline V gene encodes CDR1 ENHRY and CDR2 SYGVKD. This CDR3 contains 14 residues. Here the CDR3 reads CAISGTKEAYEQYF. DNA of the CDR3: TGTGCCATCAGTGGGACAAAGGAAGCCTACGAGCAGTACTTC.

This clonotype was seen a few times. The rearrangement uses TRBV3-1 and TRBJ2-1, with a possible D match to TRBD1 (5 bases). The CDR3 is 14 amino acids. Germline lookup yields CDR1 LGHDT and CDR2 YNNKEL (reference sequence). Trimming removed 3 bases at V and 4 bases at J, with 10 bases between. CDR3 loop: CASSQGRLYNEQFF. The CDR3 DNA follows: TGTGCCAGCAGCCAGGGGCGCCTGTACAATGAGCAGTTCTTC.

The chain combines TRBV19 with TRBJ2-3; possibly TRBD2 for D (7 bases). Germline V gene lookup returns CDR1 LNHDA and CDR2 SQIVND (reference sequence). Trimming removed 6 bases from V and 6 bases from J, with 22 bases in between. The CDR3 contains 16 residues. The CDR3 region is CASSFAPAGAGDTQYF. CDR3 nucleotide sequence: TGTGCCAGTAGCTTCGCGCCGGCGGGGGCGGGCGATACGCAGTATTTT.

This clonotype was picked up a small number of times. The chain combines TRBV5-4 with TRBJ2-3, with D possibly matching TRBD2 (7 bases). The V and J ends lost 4 bases and 1 base respectively, with 19 bases between them. Germline V gives CDR1 SGHNT, CDR2 YYREEE (reference sequence). The CDR3 sequence is 17 residues long. The CDR3 loop is CASSRRLGGLRTDTQYF. The CDR3, as DNA: TGTGCCAGCAGCCGACGTCTGGGGGGGCTCCGCACAGATACGCAGTATTTT.

This chain joins TRBV4-1 and TRBJ2-7; D is tentatively TRBD1 or TRBD2 (5 bases each). Trimming took 4 bases from V and 6 from J, leaving 16 bases between them. Germline-derived CDR1 and CDR2 are MGHRA and YSYEKL. This CDR3 is built from 14 residues. CDR3 sequence: CASSPGAWGPEQYF. The CDR3 DNA follows: TGCGCCAGCAGCCCCGGGGCGTGGGGTCCCGAGCAGTACTTC.

A few counts support this clonotype. The rearrangement uses TRBV7-9 and TRBJ1-2, with 8 bases lining up with TRBD1. The CDR3 runs to 14 residues. Germline CDR1 and CDR2: SEHNR and FQNEAQ (reference sequence). After removal of 3 bases from V and 7 bases from J, the junction contained 7 bases not matched to a gene. The CDR3 protein is CASSFAGGEFGYTF. CDR3 DNA: TGTGCCAGCAGCTTCGCAGGGGGCGAATTTGGCTACACCTTC.

Judged by abundance, this clonotype is medium-sized. The chain has TRBV10-2 and TRBJ2-1; 9 nucleotides agree with TRBD2. The CDR3 spans 13 residues. The germline V gene has CDR1 WSHSY and CDR2 SAAADI. V gave up 8 bases and J gave up 4 bases; unmatched junction bases: 3. The CDR3 DNA reads as TGCGCCAGCCGAGCGGGGGGTTACAATGAGCAGTTCTTC. Translation gives CASRAGGYNEQFF.

In DNA form, the CDR3 reads TGTGCCAGCTCAGGCGGAGTGTACGGCACTGAAGCTTTCTTT. Its translation: CASSGGVYGTEAFF. The chain uses TRBV18 and TRBJ1-1; D is ambiguous. Germline-derived CDR1 and CDR2 are KGHSH and LQKENI. V gave up 5 bases and J gave up 4 bases, with 14 bases separating them. This CDR3 is built from 14 residues.

This clonotype was counted between two and nine times. J is TRBJ1-4 and V is TRBV28; D may be TRBD1 (5 bases). The CDR3 is 16 residues long. V was cut by 5 bases and J by 8 bases, with 21 bases left in between. Per germline, CDR1 MDHEN and CDR2 SYDVKM. In DNA form, the CDR3 reads TGTGCCAGCAGTCCGGGCCGGGCCTTAGGGGACGAAAAACTGTTTTTT. This translates into CASSPGRALGDEKLFF. The whole variable domain, remainder taken from reference TRBV28 and TRBJ1-4, is DVKVTQSSRYLVKRTGEKVFLECVQDMDHENMFWYRQDPGLGLRLIYFSYDVKMKEKGDIPEGYSVSREKKERFSLILESASTNQTSMYLCASSPGRALGDEKLFFGSGTQLSVL.

Within the sample, this clonotype is medium-sized. The chain is built from TRBV2 and TRBJ2-1, with a tentative D call TRBD2 (5 bases). Trimming took off 7 bases at V and 6 bases at J, with 10 bases between the two ends. This CDR3 is 12 amino acids long. Germline assignment: CDR1 SNHLY and CDR2 FYNNEI. The CDR3 is CASMLALNEQFF. The CDR3, as DNA: TGTGCCAGCATGCTAGCACTCAATGAGCAGTTCTTC.

This clonotype was detected a few times. The V call is TRBV20-1, the J call TRBJ1-1; D perhaps matches TRBD1 (5 bases). The CDR3 is made up of 15 amino acids. Germline-derived CDR1 and CDR2 are DFQATT and SNEGSKA (reference sequence). V lost 0 bases and J 0 bases, leaving 11 bases between the germline ends. The CDR3 sequence is CSARDRAGMNTEAFF. The CDR3 DNA sequence: TGCAGTGCTAGAGATCGAGCAGGGATGAACACTGAAGCTTTCTTT.